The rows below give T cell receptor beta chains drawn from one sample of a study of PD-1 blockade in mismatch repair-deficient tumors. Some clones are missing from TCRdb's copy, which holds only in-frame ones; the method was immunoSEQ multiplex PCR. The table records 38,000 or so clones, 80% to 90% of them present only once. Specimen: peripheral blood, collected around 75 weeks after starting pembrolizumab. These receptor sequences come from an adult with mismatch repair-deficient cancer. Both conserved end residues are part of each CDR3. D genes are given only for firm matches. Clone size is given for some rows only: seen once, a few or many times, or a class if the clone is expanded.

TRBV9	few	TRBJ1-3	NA	CASSSRGPGNTIYF	TGTGCCAGCAGCTCCCGGGGACCTGGAAACACCATATATTTT
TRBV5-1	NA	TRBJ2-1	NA	CASSLEVASPPNEQFF	TGCGCCAGCAGCTTGGAGGTAGCCTCCCCCCCCAATGAGCAGTTCTTC
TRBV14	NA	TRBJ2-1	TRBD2	CASSKPSGSPSDEQFF	TGTGCCAGCAGCAAACCCAGCGGGAGTCCTTCGGATGAGCAGTTCTTC
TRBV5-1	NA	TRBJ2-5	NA	CASSLAGTEQETQYF	TGCGCCAGCAGCTTGGCAGGGACGGAACAAGAGACCCAGTACTTC
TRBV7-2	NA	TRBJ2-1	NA	CASSSQGGGPPYNEQFF	TGTGCCAGCAGCTCCCAGGGCGGGGGCCCTCCCTACAATGAGCAGTTCTTC
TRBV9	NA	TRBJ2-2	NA	CASSGLVSTGELFF	TGTGCCAGCAGCGGACTAGTCAGCACCGGGGAGCTGTTTTTT
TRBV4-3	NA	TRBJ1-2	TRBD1	CASSPRQGSNYGYTF	TGCGCCAGCAGCCCACGACAGGGATCGAACTATGGCTACACCTTC
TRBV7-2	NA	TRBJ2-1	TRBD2	CASSTQLTSVTYNEQFF	TGTGCCAGCAGCACCCAATTGACTAGCGTGACATACAATGAGCAGTTCTTC
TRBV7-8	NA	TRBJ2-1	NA	CASSNPGLGSYNEQFF	TGTGCCAGCAGCAACCCGGGCCTGGGCTCCTACAATGAGCAGTTCTTC
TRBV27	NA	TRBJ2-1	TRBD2	CASASTRLADNEQFF	TGTGCCAGCGCAAGTACCCGACTAGCCGACAATGAGCAGTTCTTC
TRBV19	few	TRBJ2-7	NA	CASSRTGTSYEQYF	TGTGCCAGTAGTCGAACCGGGACATCCTACGAGCAGTACTTC
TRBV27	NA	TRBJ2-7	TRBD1	CASSLYRGSYEQYF	TGTGCCAGCAGTTTATACAGGGGCTCCTACGAGCAGTACTTC